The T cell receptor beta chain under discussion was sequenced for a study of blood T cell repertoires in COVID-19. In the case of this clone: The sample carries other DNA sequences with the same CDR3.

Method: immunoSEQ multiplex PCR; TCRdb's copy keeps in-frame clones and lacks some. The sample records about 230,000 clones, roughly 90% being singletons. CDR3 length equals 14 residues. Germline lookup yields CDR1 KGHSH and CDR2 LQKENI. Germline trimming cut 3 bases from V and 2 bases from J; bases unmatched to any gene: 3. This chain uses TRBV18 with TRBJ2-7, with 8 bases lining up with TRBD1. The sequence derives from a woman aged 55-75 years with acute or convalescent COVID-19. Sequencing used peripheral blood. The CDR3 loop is CASSPGTGPYEQYF. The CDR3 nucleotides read TGTGCCAGCTCACCCGGGACAGGACCCTACGAGCAGTACTTC.